The 27 T cell receptor beta chains reported below all come from one sample, sequenced in a study of T cell changes during pregnancy in multiple sclerosis. This table comes from immunoSEQ multiplex PCR, and its TCRdb copy is limited to in-frame clones, with some not included. Of more than 50,000 clones in the sample, 91% were seen once. The sample was CD4+ T cells from peripheral blood mononuclear cells, taken after pregnancy. The source of these receptors is a female donor in good health, enrolled as a control in a pregnancy study.

The chain is built from TRBV11-1 and TRBJ1-1, with D tentatively TRBD1 (5 bases). Trimming took 1 base from V and 8 from J, leaving 8 bases between them. This CDR3 contains 12 residues. Germline lookup yields CDR1 SGHAT and CDR2 FQDESV (reference sequence). CDR3 residues: CASSLGGREAFF. CDR3 DNA sequence: TGTGCCAGCAGCTTAGGGGGCAGAGAAGCTTTCTTT.

The rearrangement links TRBV30 to TRBJ1-2, with unresolved D. The CDR3 length is 12 residues. Germline CDR1 GTSNPN, CDR2 SVGIG (reference sequence). Trimming took off 2 bases at V and 8 bases at J, with 12 bases between the two ends. The CDR3 spells CAWSNFAWGYTF. The CDR3 DNA follows: TGTGCCTGGAGTAACTTTGCGTGGGGCTACACCTTC. The complete variable domain, with remaining parts taken from reference TRBV30 and TRBJ1-2, reads SQTIHQWPATLVQPVGSPLSLECTVEGTSNPNLYWYRQAAGRGLQLLFYSVGIGQISSEVPQNLSASRPQDRQFILSSKKLLLSDSGFYLCAWSNFAWGYTFGSGTRLTVV.

The rearrangement joins TRBV9 to TRBJ1-5; D not resolved. Deletions cut 0 bases from V and 2 bases from J, with 6 bases between. The CDR3 runs to 14 residues. Germline CDR1 reads SGDLS; CDR2 reads YYNGEE. Here the CDR3 reads CASSVDSGNQPQHF. The CDR3 bases are TGTGCCAGCAGCGTAGACTCGGGCAATCAGCCCCAGCATTTT. The complete variable domain, with remaining parts taken from reference TRBV9 and TRBJ1-5, reads DSGVTQTPKHLITATGQRVTLRCSPRSGDLSVYWYQQSLDQGLQFLIQYYNGEERAKGNILERFSAQQFPDLHSELNLSSLELGDSALYFCASSVDSGNQPQHFGDGTRLSIL.

The gene calls are TRBV19 and TRBJ2-5; the D gene is possibly TRBD2 (6 bases). The germline CDR1 and CDR2 sequences are LNHDA and SQIVND (reference sequence). The germline V and J ends were trimmed by 9 bases and 5 bases, with 13 bases remaining between them. This CDR3 is built from 12 residues. The DNA for the CDR3 is TGTGCCAGCACGGAGGGCGGGGAGACCCAGTACTTC. Amino acid sequence: CASTEGGETQYF. The entire variable domain, with the rest obtained from reference TRBV19 and TRBJ2-5, is as follows: DGGITQSPKYLFRKEGQNVTLSCEQNLNHDAMYWYRQDPGQGLRLIYYSQIVNDFQKGDIAEGYSVSREKKESFPLTVTSAQKNPTAFYLCASTEGGETQYFGPGTRLLVL.

The chain combines TRBV4-1 with TRBJ1-1; 7 nucleotides align to TRBD1. CDR3 size: 17 residues. Germline assignment: CDR1 MGHRA and CDR2 YSYEKL. V trimming: 4 bases; J trimming: 2 bases; junction bases outside the gene matches: 13. The CDR3 DNA reads TGCGCCAGCAGCCTCGCCTCGACAGGGACCTCCAACACTGAAGCTTTCTTT. This sequence encodes CASSLASTGTSNTEAFF.

This clone was observed once. The chain recombines TRBV27 with TRBJ1-2; 11 nucleotides agree with TRBD1. The J segment lost 6 bases and the V segment lost 5 bases, leaving 8 bases of the junction unmatched. CDR3 size: 15 residues. Germline CDR1 and CDR2: MNHEY and SMNVEV (reference sequence). CDR3 sequence reads: CASSLRQDRGHGYTF. CDR3 nucleotide sequence: TGTGCCAGCAGTCTTCGACAGGACAGGGGGCATGGCTACACCTTC.

This rearrangement joins TRBV5-5 to TRBJ1-4; D not certain. The CDR3 covers 15 residues. The V gene lost 3 bases and the J gene lost 5 bases, with 14 bases spanning the gap. CDR1 and CDR2 from the germline V gene are SGHKS and YYEKEE (reference sequence). CDR3: CASSSGGIGNEKLFF. DNA for the CDR3: TGTGCCAGCAGCTCGGGAGGGATCGGGAATGAAAAACTGTTTTTT.

The J gene is TRBJ2-3, the V gene TRBV10-3; the match to TRBD2 covers 7 bases. This CDR3 region has 12 residues. The V gene end was trimmed by 9 bases and the J gene end by 3 bases; junction bases not matched to a gene: 3. The germline gives CDR1 ENHRY, CDR2 SYGVKD. This CDR3 reads CAIRGETDTQYF. CDR3 DNA sequence: TGTGCCATACGGGGGGAGACAGATACGCAGTATTTT.

The rearrangement joins TRBV5-1 to TRBJ2-3; 8 bases agree with TRBD2. Trimming cost V 5 bases and J 6 bases; bases outside gene matches: 8. This CDR3 has 14 residues. Germline CDR1 reads SGHRS; CDR2 reads YFSETQ. In DNA, the CDR3 is TGCGCCAGCAGATCCCTAACTAGCGGTGATACGCAGTATTTT. Translating gives CASRSLTSGDTQYF.

Worth noting for this clone: At the DNA level, this CDR3 is encoded by other sequences in the same sample as well. The rearrangement uses TRBV18 and TRBJ2-5; D uncertain. Trimming took off 2 bases at V and 2 bases at J, with 3 bases between the two ends. The CDR3 has 12 amino acids. Germline V gene sequence: CDR1 KGHSH, CDR2 LQKENI. This CDR3 reads CASSPTQETQYF. CDR3 DNA sequence: TGTGCCAGCTCACCAACTCAAGAGACCCAGTACTTC.

The chain couples TRBV7-2 to TRBJ2-5; 7 bases agree with TRBD2. The junction had 16 bases not matched to a gene; V was cut back by 4 bases and J by 5 bases. This CDR3 spans 17 amino acids. Germline V gene lookup returns CDR1 SGHTA and CDR2 FQGNSA. The CDR3 loop reads CASSSPPGRARGETQYF. CDR3 sequence (DNA): TGTGCCAGCAGCTCGCCCCCGGGGAGGGCCCGGGGGGAGACCCAGTACTTC.

This clone was detected once. V gene TRBV25-1 combines with J gene TRBJ1-1; 10 bases map to TRBD1. The CDR3 length is 14 residues. Germline V CDR1 and CDR2: MGHDK, SYGVNS. Trimming removed 6 bases from V and 4 bases from J; junction bases left unmatched: 5. CDR3: CASRGQGLGTEAFF. The CDR3 region has the DNA TGTGCCAGCAGGGGACAGGGGTTGGGCACTGAAGCTTTCTTT.

The chain joins TRBV6-5 to TRBJ1-1; D is ambiguous. CDR3 size: 14 residues. Germline lookup yields CDR1 MNHEY and CDR2 SVGAGI. The V end was cut by 2 bases, the J end by 2 bases, with 9 bases between. This CDR3 reads CASSYTTGNTEAFF. The CDR3 coding sequence is TGTGCCAGCAGTTACACGACGGGTAACACTGAAGCTTTCTTT.

This clone was detected once. CDR3 bases: TGTGCCACCAGCAGAGGTGGCAGCTCCTATAATTCACCCCTCCACTTT. Translation: CATSRGGSSYNSPLHF. V and J are TRBV15 and TRBJ1-6; D unresolved. Looked up from germline, CDR1 is LNHNV and CDR2 is YYDKDF (reference sequence). This CDR3 contains 16 residues. V gave up 1 base and J gave up 0 bases, with 7 bases separating them.

This CDR3 reads CASSLKYGDGEAFF. DNA of the CDR3: TGTGCCAGCAGCTTAAAGTACGGAGACGGTGAAGCTTTCTTT. V and J are TRBV7-2 and TRBJ1-1; D uncertain. Germline values: CDR1 SGHTA, CDR2 FQGNSA. The CDR3 spans 14 residues. V was trimmed by 2 bases and J by 7 bases, leaving 14 bases between them.

The chain carries TRBV7-2 and TRBJ1-5; 7 bases are shared with TRBD1. The germline V gene encodes CDR1 SGHTA and CDR2 FQGNSA. After removal of 5 bases from V and 5 bases from J, the junction contained 3 bases not matched to a gene. This CDR3 has 13 residues. The CDR3 bases are TGTGCCAGCAGCCGGGACAGACATCAGCCCCAGCATTTT. It codes for CASSRDRHQPQHF.

The chain uses TRBV7-8 and TRBJ1-2; 8 bases are a match to TRBD1. This CDR3 region has 15 residues. J gave up 8 bases and V 1 base, and 9 bases lay outside the gene matches. Germline V gene data show CDR1 as SGHVS and CDR2 as FQNEAQ. The CDR3 spells CASSLVHGQGGGYTF. CDR3 DNA sequence: TGTGCCAGCAGCTTAGTCCACGGACAGGGCGGGGGCTACACCTTC.

The chain employs TRBV19 and TRBJ1-3; D is uncertain. Trimming shortened V by 4 bases and J by 1 base, and 8 bases separated the two germline ends. The germline CDR1 and CDR2 sequences are LNHDA and SQIVND (reference sequence). CDR3 length: 14 amino acids. CDR3 residues: CASSNQISGNTIYF. The CDR3 coding sequence is TGTGCCAGTAGTAATCAAATTTCTGGAAACACCATATATTTT.

This chain links TRBV4-1 with TRBJ1-4; 7 bases fit TRBD1. Germline V CDR1 and CDR2: MGHRA, YSYEKL. CDR3 length: 14 residues. Germline trimming cut 4 bases from V and 8 bases from J; bases unmatched to any gene: 7. This CDR3 reads CASSRDRALEKLFF. Here the CDR3 DNA reads TGCGCCAGCAGCCGCGACAGGGCTCTCGAAAAACTGTTTTTT.

The CDR3 nucleotides are TGCAGCGTTGAGGCAGGGTTTAGCACTGAAGCTTTCTTT. This gives the protein CSVEAGFSTEAFF. The V call is TRBV29-1, the J call TRBJ1-1; tentative D call: TRBD1 (5 bases). Deletions cut 3 bases from V and 4 bases from J, with 12 bases between. Looked up from germline, CDR1 is SQVTM and CDR2 is ANQGSEA. The CDR3 runs to 13 residues.

The rearrangement links TRBV19 to TRBJ1-6, with D possibly matching TRBD1 (5 bases). This CDR3 contains 14 residues. Trimming cost V 3 bases and J 5 bases, with 8 bases left between them. In germline, CDR1 is LNHDA, CDR2 SQIVND (reference sequence). The CDR3 region is CASSIDRDNSPLHF. The CDR3 region has the DNA TGTGCCAGTAGTATCGACAGAGATAATTCACCCCTCCACTTT.

This sequence joins TRBV18 and TRBJ2-6; perhaps TRBD1 as D (5 bases). V gave up 3 bases and J gave up 12 bases, with 21 bases separating them. The CDR3 consists of 16 residues. Germline V CDR1 and CDR2: KGHSH, LQKENI. CDR3 residues: CASSPSTGRDNRVLTF. CDR3 DNA: TGTGCCAGCTCACCGTCGACTGGCAGGGATAATCGCGTCCTGACTTTC.

The chain is built from TRBV30 and TRBJ1-2; D is uncertain. Germline CDR1 GTSNPN, CDR2 SVGIG (reference sequence). This CDR3 has 12 residues. V lost 3 bases and J 2 bases, leaving 7 bases between the germline ends. The CDR3 DNA follows: TGTGCCTGGAGCGGCAGGAACTATGGCTACACCTTC. Protein: CAWSGRNYGYTF.

The CDR3 sequence is CASSVNRVRDTEAFF. CDR3 sequence (DNA): TGCGCCAGCAGCGTGAACAGGGTTCGGGACACTGAAGCTTTCTTT. V usage is TRBV5-1 and J usage is TRBJ1-1; tentatively, D is TRBD1 (6 bases). This CDR3 region has 15 residues. Germline V gives CDR1 SGHRS, CDR2 YFSETQ. Deletions cut 4 bases from V and 3 bases from J, with 16 bases between. Drawing the rest from reference TRBV5-1 and TRBJ1-1, the complete variable domain is KAGVTQTPRYLIKTRGQQVTLSCSPISGHRSVSWYQQTPGQGLQFLFEYFSETQRNKGNFPGRFSGRQFSNSRSEMNVSTLELGDSALYLCASSVNRVRDTEAFFGQGTRLTVV.

The CDR3, as DNA: TGTGCCAGCAGGTCCCAGGGGGTCGGGGCCAAAAACATTCAGTACTTC. Amino acids: CASRSQGVGAKNIQYF. V and J are TRBV6-6 and TRBJ2-4, with TRBD1 matching 7 bases. This CDR3 spans 16 amino acids. V dropped 6 bases and J dropped 1; count of bases not matched to a gene: 9. The V gene's germline CDR1 is MNHNY and CDR2 SVGAGI (reference sequence).

This clone was detected a few times. The chain links TRBV7-2 to TRBJ1-2; 7 nucleotides agree with TRBD1. The CDR3 length is 14 residues. The trim removed 4 bases at V and 4 bases at J, leaving 6 bases unmatched. Germline values: CDR1 SGHTA, CDR2 FQGNSA. The CDR3 protein is CASSSNRGGYGYTF. The CDR3 DNA sequence: TGTGCCAGCAGCTCCAACAGGGGAGGCTATGGCTACACCTTC.

The chain has TRBV9 and TRBJ2-2, with 11 bases matching TRBD1. The CDR3 runs to 17 residues. Germline V gene sequence: CDR1 SGDLS, CDR2 YYNGEE. Unmatched junction bases numbered 9, after V lost 4 bases and J lost 4 bases. As DNA, the CDR3 is TGTGCCAGCAGCCTAGGGACAGGGGGTATTAGCACCGGGGAGCTGTTTTTT. Translated, it gives CASSLGTGGISTGELFF. Full variable domain (outside the CDR3, taken from reference TRBV9 and TRBJ2-2): DSGVTQTPKHLITATGQRVTLRCSPRSGDLSVYWYQQSLDQGLQFLIQYYNGEERAKGNILERFSAQQFPDLHSELNLSSLELGDSALYFCASSLGTGGISTGELFFGEGSRLTVL.